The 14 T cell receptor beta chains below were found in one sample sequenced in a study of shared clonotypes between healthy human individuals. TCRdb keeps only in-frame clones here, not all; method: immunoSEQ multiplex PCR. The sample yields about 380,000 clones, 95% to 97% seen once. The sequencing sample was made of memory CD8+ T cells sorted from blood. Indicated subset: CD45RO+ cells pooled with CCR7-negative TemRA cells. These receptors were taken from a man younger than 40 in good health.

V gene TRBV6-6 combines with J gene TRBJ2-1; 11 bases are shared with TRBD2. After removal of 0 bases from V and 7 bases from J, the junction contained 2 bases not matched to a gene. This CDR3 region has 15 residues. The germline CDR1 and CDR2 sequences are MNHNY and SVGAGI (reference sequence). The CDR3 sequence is CASSYSSGRGNEQFF. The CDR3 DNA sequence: TGTGCCAGCAGTTACTCTAGCGGGAGGGGGAATGAGCAGTTCTTC.

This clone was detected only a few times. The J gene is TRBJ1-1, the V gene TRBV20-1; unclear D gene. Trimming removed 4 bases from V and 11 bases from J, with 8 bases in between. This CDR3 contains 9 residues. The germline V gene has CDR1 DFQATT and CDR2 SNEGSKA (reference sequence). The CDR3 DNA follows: TGCAGTGCTACCAAGCGGGCTTTCTTT. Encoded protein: CSATKRAFF.

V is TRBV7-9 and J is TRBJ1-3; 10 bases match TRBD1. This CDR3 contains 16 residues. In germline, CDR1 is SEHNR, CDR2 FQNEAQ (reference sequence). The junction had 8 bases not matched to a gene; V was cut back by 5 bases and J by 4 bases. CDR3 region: CASSPRQGASGNTIYF. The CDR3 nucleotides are TGTGCCAGCAGCCCTCGACAGGGGGCGAGCGGAAACACCATATATTTT.

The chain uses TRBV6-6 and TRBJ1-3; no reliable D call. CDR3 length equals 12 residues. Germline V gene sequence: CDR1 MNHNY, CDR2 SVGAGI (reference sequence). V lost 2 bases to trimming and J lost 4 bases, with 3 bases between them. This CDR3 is CASSYGGNTIYF. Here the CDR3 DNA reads TGTGCCAGCAGTTACGGGGGAAACACCATATATTTT.

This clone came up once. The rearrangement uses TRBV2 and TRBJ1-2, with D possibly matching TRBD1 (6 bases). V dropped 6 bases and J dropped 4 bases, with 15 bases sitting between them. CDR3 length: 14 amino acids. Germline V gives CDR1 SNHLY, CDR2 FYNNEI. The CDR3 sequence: CASSPTPDSYGYTF. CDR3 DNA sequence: TGTGCCAGCAGCCCGACACCGGACAGCTATGGCTACACCTTC. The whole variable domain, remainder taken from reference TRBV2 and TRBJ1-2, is EPEVTQTPSHQVTQMGQEVILRCVPISNHLYFYWYRQILGQKVEFLVSFYNNEISEKSEIFDDQFSVERPDGSNFTLKIRSTKLEDSAMYFCASSPTPDSYGYTFGSGTRLTVV.

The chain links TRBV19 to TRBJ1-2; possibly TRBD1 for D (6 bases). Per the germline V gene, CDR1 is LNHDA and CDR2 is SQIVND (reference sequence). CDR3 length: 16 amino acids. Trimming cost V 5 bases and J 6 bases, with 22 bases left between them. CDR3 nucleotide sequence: TGTGCCAGTAGTCCACCTTTCCGGTGGGGGCGCGATGGCTACACCTTC. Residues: CASSPPFRWGRDGYTF.

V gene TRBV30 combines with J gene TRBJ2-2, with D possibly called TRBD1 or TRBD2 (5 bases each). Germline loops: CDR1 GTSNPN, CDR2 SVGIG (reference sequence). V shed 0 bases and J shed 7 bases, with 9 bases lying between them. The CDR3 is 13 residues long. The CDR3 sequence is CAWSVIGGGELFF. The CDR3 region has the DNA TGTGCCTGGAGTGTGATTGGGGGCGGGGAGCTGTTTTTT.

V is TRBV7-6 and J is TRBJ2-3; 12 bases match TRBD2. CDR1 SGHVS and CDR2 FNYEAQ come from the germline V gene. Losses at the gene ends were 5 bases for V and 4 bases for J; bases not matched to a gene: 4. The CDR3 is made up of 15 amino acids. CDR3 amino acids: CASSTLAGGPDTQYF. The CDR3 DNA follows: TGTGCCAGCAGCACCCTAGCGGGAGGGCCAGATACGCAGTATTTT.

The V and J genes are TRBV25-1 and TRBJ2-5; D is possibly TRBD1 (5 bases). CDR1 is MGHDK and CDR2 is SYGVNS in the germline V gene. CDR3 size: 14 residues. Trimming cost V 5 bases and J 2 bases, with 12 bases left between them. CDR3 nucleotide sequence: TGTGCCAGCAGTTGCGCAGGGTCGCAAGAGACCCAGTACTTC. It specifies CASSCAGSQETQYF.

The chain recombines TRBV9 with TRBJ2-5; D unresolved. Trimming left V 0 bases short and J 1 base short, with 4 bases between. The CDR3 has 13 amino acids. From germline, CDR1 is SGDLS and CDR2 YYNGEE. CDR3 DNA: TGTGCCAGCAGCGTAGGGATCCAAGAGACCCAGTACTTC. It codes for CASSVGIQETQYF.

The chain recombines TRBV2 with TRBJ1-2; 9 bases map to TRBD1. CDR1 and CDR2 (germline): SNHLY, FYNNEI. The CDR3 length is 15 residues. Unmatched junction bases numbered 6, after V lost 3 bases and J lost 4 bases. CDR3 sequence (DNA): TGTGCCAGCAGTGAGTCGACAGGGGGTGCCTATGGCTACACCTTC. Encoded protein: CASSESTGGAYGYTF. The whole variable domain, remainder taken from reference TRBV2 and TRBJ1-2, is EPEVTQTPSHQVTQMGQEVILRCVPISNHLYFYWYRQILGQKVEFLVSFYNNEISEKSEIFDDQFSVERPDGSNFTLKIRSTKLEDSAMYFCASSESTGGAYGYTFGSGTRLTVV.

The CDR3 reads CASSQSSSYNEQFF. Here the CDR3 DNA reads TGCGCCAGCAGTCAATCTAGCTCCTACAATGAGCAGTTCTTC. This chain uses TRBV23-1 with TRBJ2-1; D is unresolved. TRBV23-1 is annotated as an ORF whose role is uncertain. V lost 0 bases and J 0 bases, leaving 3 bases between the germline ends. This CDR3 comprises 14 residues.

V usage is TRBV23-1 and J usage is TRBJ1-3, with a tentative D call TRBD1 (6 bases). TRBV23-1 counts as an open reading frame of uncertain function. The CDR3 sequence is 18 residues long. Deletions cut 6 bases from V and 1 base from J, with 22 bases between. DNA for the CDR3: TGCGCCAGCAGCCTGAAACAGACCGGACAGCCATCTGGAAACACCATATATTTT. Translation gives CASSLKQTGQPSGNTIYF.

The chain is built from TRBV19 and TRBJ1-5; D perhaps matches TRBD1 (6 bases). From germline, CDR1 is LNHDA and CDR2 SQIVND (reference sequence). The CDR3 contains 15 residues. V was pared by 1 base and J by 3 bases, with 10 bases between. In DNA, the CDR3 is TGTGCCAGTAGTATAGTGGGGGCGGTCAATCAGCCCCAGCATTTT. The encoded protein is CASSIVGAVNQPQHF.